This TCR beta chain appears in the sequencing data of a study of blood T cell repertoires in COVID-19 (TCRdb year 2020). Context from the whole study: Samples from collaborators originated in the United States, Italy and Spain and spanned both the acute and convalescent phases of COVID-19. Samples were obtained from the ongoing ImmuneRACE study (first 160 participants) and from about 1,300 subjects provided by 6 global collaborators. Where available, HLA class I and class II types were obtained from metadata supplied by the sample provider rather than from assay-based typing. The sample metadata nearly always contained a de-identified subject ID, COVID-19 status, age in years and sex. The repertoires were released in a freely available public database intended as a resource for research on the immune response to SARS-CoV-2. The material from the prospective study consisted of cDNA or gDNA derived from T cells, B-cell-depleted T cells, or PBMCs. Subjects who had been exposed to COVID-19, were actively infected with it, or had recovered from it provided the deeply sampled blood TCRbeta repertoires that made up the dataset. Study-level results and caveats: How much clinical and demographic metadata was included differed by source and by participant, and the metadata was provided uncurated.

Whole blood was collected in K2EDTA tubes by collaborating institutions according to the institutions' own protocols. For TCRbeta analysis, collaborators shipped samples in one of three forms: frozen whole blood, isolated PBMCs, or DNA extracted from either of those sample types. TCRbeta CDR3 regions were amplified from genomic DNA by means of the immunoSEQ Assay, a bias-controlled multiplex PCR. The study's own analysis went as follows. Within the assay, amplification of reference gene primers was used to estimate how many nucleated cells each sample contained. To quantify the absolute abundance of each unique TCRbeta CDR3 rearrangement, sequence reads were collapsed and filtered. Productive Simpson clonality was computed per sample as the square root of Simpson's diversity index over productive rearrangements. Drawn from immuneACCESS, this table holds only the in-frame rearrangements with V and J called that TCRdb kept. Clones are partly lost; checked studies trace under half to an unresolved V gene and leave the rest unexplained. V and J calls plus clone size are reproduced from that table; the DNA served to infer D and trimming. The sample records 410,000 or so clones, roughly 89% of which are singletons. Clones ranked in the top ten supply more than 1.4% of the sample.

V trim: 3 bases; J trim: 8 bases; unmatched bases: 3. CDR3 length: 12 amino acids, cysteine to phenylalanine. Only the CDR3 region is kept as DNA, spanning 36 bases read in frame from base 1. According to the germline V gene, CDR1 reads MGHRA and CDR2 reads YSYEKL. On this clone itself: There is no known antigen for this receptor. No base quality values were provided; no much bigger clone lies one nucleotide off.

The chain links TRBV4-1 with TRBJ1-2, with 7 central nucleotides matching TRBD1. The receptor was derived from a woman aged 30 to 39 with active or convalescent COVID-19. The sequenced material came from peripheral blood. The CDR3 region: CASSQDRRGYTF. The DNA reads TGCGCCAGCAGCCAGGACAGGCGGGGCTACACCTTC.